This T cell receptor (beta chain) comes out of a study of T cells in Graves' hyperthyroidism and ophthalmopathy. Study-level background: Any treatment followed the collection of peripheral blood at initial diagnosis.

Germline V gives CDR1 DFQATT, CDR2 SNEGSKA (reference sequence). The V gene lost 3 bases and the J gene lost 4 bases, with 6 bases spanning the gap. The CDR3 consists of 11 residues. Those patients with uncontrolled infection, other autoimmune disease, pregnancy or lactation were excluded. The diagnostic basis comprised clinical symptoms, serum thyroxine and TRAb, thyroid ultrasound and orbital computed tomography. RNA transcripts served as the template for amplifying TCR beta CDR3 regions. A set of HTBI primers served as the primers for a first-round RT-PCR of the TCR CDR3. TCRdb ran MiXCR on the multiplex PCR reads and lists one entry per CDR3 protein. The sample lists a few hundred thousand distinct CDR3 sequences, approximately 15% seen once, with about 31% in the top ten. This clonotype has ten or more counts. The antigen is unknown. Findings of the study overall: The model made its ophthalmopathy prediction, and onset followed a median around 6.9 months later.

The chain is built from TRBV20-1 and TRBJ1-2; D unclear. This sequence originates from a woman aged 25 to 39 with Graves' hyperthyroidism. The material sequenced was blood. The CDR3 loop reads CSARSGYGYTF. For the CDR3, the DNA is TGCAGTGCTAGGAGCGGCTATGGCTACACCTTC.